This T cell receptor beta chain was captured in a study of blood T cells in healthy people across ages (dated by TCRdb to between 2014 and 2016). Study-wide context: In model experiments, template switching captured about one uniquely barcoded TCR beta cDNA molecule for every two T cells. To avoid experimental bias, donors of different ages were spread randomly across the sequencing lanes. The donors were divided into four age groups: young (average about 15 years), middle-aged (about 39), aged (approximately 62) and long-lived (nearly 85). To track age-related changes in TCR beta repertoire diversity, the study relied on deep sequencing normalized with unique cDNA molecular identifiers. Two additional independent replicas of 1 million unique cDNA reads from the same blood draw were analyzed for two donors (one aged 18 to 30 and one aged 80 or older). Study-level results and caveats: Because profiling used bulk unsorted PBMCs, naive and antigen-experienced compartments could not be compared conclusively. Estimates of total diversity based on one million sequenced T cells were regarded as lower bounds and as underestimates. Observed TCR beta diversity per million T cells fell roughly linearly with age, and a significant reduction was already apparent by age roughly 40. Compared with the aged group, the long-lived group had more naive CD4+ T cells, fewer expanded clones and increased TCR diversity, a pattern suggesting age selection. The percentage of naive T cells measured by flow cytometry correlated strongly with observed TCR beta diversity. The CMV infection status of donors was not known, potentially confounding age-related changes in expanded clonotypes.

The library was built by means of 5' RACE. The listed sequencing device is Illumina HiSeq 2500. A second PCR of roughly 7 to 11 cycles was performed with a sample-barcoded 5' primer and a J-beta primer mix. Each TCR beta cDNA molecule received a unique molecular identifier from a template-switch 5' adaptor carrying 12 random nucleotides. At least 2.5 million CDR3-containing paired-end reads were obtained from each sample. The Mint cDNA synthesis kit, primed by a TRBC-specific oligonucleotide, was used to synthesize first-strand cDNA from all RNA. All cDNA was treated with uracil-DNA glycosylase and then went through a first 18-cycle PCR with the universal primers M1SS and BC2_uni_R. As for the original processing: Each sample was normalized by randomly selecting 1 million high-quality reads, each carrying a distinct molecular identifier. Reads with shared molecular identifiers were discarded instead of being binned into consensus sequences. MiTCR, with a Q25 quality threshold and the strictest error-elimination algorithm, was used for CDR3 identification, clonotype clustering and error correction. Lower-bound total TCR beta diversity was estimated with a nonparametric unseen species model using Euler transformation. TCRdb reworked the public reads: Q25 trimming with fastp, MiXCR clone assembly, productive beta chains retained. One record per CDR3 amino acid sequence lists the most common genes and DNA. TCRdb, not the original authors, processed these V and J calls. The sample table contains about 650,000 distinct CDR3 sequences; only one count was recorded for roughly 32% of them. The ten top clones hold about 16% of the sample.

The donors were around 39 Caucasian individuals from Russia, aged roughly 6 to 90 years, who were systemically healthy. Ten milliliters of peripheral blood were drawn from each donor into EDTA-treated Vacutainer tubes. Ficoll-Paque density-gradient centrifugation was used to isolate PBMCs, with at least 6.5 million per sample. Trizol reagent was used to extract total RNA from PBMCs, with at least 6 micrograms per sample. For every donor, an aliquot of PBMCs went through flow cytometry to measure the percentages of naive CD45RAhigh/CD27high T cells. Notes on this clonotype: There is no known antigen for this receptor. The record has no base qualities; no much larger clone is one base away.

Material for sequencing was blood. This TCR was sampled from a woman older than 75 in good health. Donor details come from another sample of the same person, matched by shared clones.

The CDR3 region: CASSLGIWYEQFF. The nucleotide sequence is given as TGTGCCAGCAGTTTGGGTATTTGGTATGAGCAGTTCTTC. The chain was built from TRBV28 and TRBJ2-1; too little of a D gene remains to name it. From the germline V gene, CDR1 is MDHEN and CDR2 is SYDVKM. The CDR3 runs 13 amino acids, cysteine and phenylalanine included. The retained sequence is limited to the CDR3, 39 bases, with the frame set at the first base. V is reduced by 3 bases and J by 8 bases, leaving a spacing of 11 bases between them.